The 7 T cell receptor beta chains listed next were all sequenced from one sample in a study of early T cells in non-severe SARS-CoV-2 infection. MiXCR, applied by TCRdb to the 5' RACE reads, yields one record per CDR3 protein. The sample yields 65,000 to 80,000 distinct CDR3 sequences, more than 10% seen once. The sample taken for sequencing was whole blood. All receptors derive from an adult who was a healthcare worker with PCR-confirmed SARS-CoV-2 infection or an uninfected control (not recorded which).

This clonotype has only a few counts. CDR3 residues: CASSLALGGGEQYF. CDR3 bases: TGTGCCAGCAGCTTAGCGCTCGGGGGTGGCGAGCAGTACTTC. V usage is TRBV7-9 and J usage is TRBJ2-7, with D maybe TRBD2 (6 bases). The CDR3 consists of 14 residues. The V gene's germline CDR1 is SEHNR and CDR2 FQNEAQ (reference sequence). Trimming stripped 0 bases from V and 6 bases from J, with 12 bases between.

This clonotype has only a few counts. The rearrangement uses TRBV7-2 and TRBJ2-3; weak D call: TRBD2 (5 bases). V was clipped by 0 bases and J by 1 base, with 11 bases between them. The CDR3 spans 16 residues. Germline CDR1 is SGHTA and CDR2 is FQGNSA. This CDR3 is CASSLAVNSGTDTQYF. The DNA of the CDR3 is TGTGCCAGCAGCTTAGCGGTGAATAGCGGCACAGATACGCAGTATTTT.

This clonotype was counted only a few times. This rearrangement joins TRBV19 to TRBJ2-2, with D maybe TRBD1 (6 bases). Trimming pared 6 bases from V and 5 bases from J, leaving 13 bases between. The CDR3 sequence is 14 residues long. CDR1 LNHDA and CDR2 SQIVND come from the germline V gene (reference sequence). The CDR3 coding sequence is TGTGCCAGTAGCCTGGACAGACGGACCGGGGAGCTGTTTTTT. It translates to CASSLDRRTGELFF.

A few counts support this clonotype. The chain carries TRBV4-1 and TRBJ2-1; 11 nucleotides align to TRBD2. Germline assignment: CDR1 MGHRA and CDR2 YSYEKL. J lost 4 bases, V lost 3 bases, and 8 bases had no gene match. The CDR3 spans 17 residues. The CDR3 region has the DNA TGCGCCAGCAGCCACTCATCCACTAGCGGGGGTTACAATGAGCAGTTCTTC. As protein: CASSHSSTSGGYNEQFF.

The CDR3: CASSLAGVSPGNTIYF. In DNA, the CDR3 is TGTGCCAGCAGCTTAGCGGGTGTTTCTCCTGGAAACACCATATATTTT. The J gene is TRBJ1-3, the V gene TRBV7-9; D not certain. The germline V gene encodes CDR1 SEHNR and CDR2 FQNEAQ (reference sequence). Between the trimmed V and J ends, which lost 0 bases and 2 bases, there was a span of 11 bases. The CDR3 length is 16 residues. Supplemented by reference TRBV7-9 and TRBJ1-3, the full variable domain reads DTGVSQNPRHKITKRGQNVTFRCDPISEHNRLYWYRQTLGQGPEFLTYFQNEAQLEKSRLLSDRFSAERPKGSFSTLEIQRTEQGDSAMYLCASSLAGVSPGNTIYFGEGSWLTVV.

This clonotype was observed many times. The rearrangement links TRBV20-1 to TRBJ2-3; 12 bases agree with TRBD2. Germline CDR1 reads DFQATT; CDR2 reads SNEGSKA (reference sequence). The CDR3 covers 19 residues. V was pared by 5 bases and J by 3 bases, with 18 bases of the junction left unmatched. The CDR3 reads CSAAIPPTSGSGNTDTQYF. For the CDR3, the DNA is TGCAGTGCTGCGATCCCTCCGACTAGCGGGAGCGGTAATACAGATACGCAGTATTTT.

This clonotype was detected many times. The chain combines TRBV6-2 or TRBV6-3 with TRBJ2-1; D ambiguous. The germline V gene has CDR1 MNHEY and CDR2 SVGEGT. The V end was cut by 8 bases, the J end by 3 bases, with 5 bases between. The CDR3 spans 11 residues. Here the CDR3 DNA reads TGTGCCAGCGGATTCTACAATGAGCAGTTCTTC. Its translation is CASGFYNEQFF.